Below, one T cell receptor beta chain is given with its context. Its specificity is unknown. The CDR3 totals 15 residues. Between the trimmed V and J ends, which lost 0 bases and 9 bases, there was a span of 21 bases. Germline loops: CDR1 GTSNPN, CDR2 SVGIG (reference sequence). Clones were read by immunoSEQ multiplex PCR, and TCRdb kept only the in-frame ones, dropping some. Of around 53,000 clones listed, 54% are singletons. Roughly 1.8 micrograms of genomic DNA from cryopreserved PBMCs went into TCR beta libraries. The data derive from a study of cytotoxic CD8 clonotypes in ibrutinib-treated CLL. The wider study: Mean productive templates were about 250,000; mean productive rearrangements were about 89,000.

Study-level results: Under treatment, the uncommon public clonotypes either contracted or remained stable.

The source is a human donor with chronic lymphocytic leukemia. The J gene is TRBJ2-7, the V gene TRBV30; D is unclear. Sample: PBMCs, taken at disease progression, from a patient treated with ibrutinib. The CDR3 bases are TGTGCCTGGAGTGTGTCTCAGTTATCCCCGAAAGGGCAGTACTTC. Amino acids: CAWSVSQLSPKGQYF.